This T cell receptor beta chain was captured in a study of glioma-infiltrating T cells after dendritic cell vaccination. Amplification used 60 V beta primers and 13 J beta primers. Data came from immunoSEQ multiplex PCR; TCRdb stores just in-frame clones and leaves some out. The sample holds tens of thousands of clones, approximately 85% seen once. Fresh-frozen tumor tissue and more than two years of survival data were available for all. Germline V lookup: CDR1 SNHLY, CDR2 FYNNEI. V shed 8 bases and J shed 6 bases, with 14 bases lying between them. The CDR3 has 13 amino acids. Study-wide results and caveats: Only a small number of patients had complete blood and tumor samples. No direct clonality-survival link was found; a diverse polyclonal response may matter.

As concerns this clone: Its antigen is unknown.

The chain is built from TRBV2 and TRBJ2-1; D call uncertain. The TCR sequence derives from a human donor with glioblastoma. The input for sequencing was blood, taken before dendritic cell vaccination. CDR3 DNA sequence: TGTGCCAGCTTGATTCTTACTTCCAATGAGCAGTTCTTC. Its translation: CASLILTSNEQFF.